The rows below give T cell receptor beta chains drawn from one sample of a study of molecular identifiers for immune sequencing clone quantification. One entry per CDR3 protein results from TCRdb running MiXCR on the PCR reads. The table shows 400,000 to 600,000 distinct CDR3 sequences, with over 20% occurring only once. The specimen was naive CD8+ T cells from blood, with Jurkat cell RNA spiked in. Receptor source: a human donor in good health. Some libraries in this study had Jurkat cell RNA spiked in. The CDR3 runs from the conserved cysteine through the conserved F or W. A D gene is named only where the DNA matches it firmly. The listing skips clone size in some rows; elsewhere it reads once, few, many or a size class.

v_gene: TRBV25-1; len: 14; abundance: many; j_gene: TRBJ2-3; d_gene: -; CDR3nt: TGTGCCAGCAGTGAGGACAGATACACAGATACGCAGTATTTT; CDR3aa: CASSEDRYTDTQYF
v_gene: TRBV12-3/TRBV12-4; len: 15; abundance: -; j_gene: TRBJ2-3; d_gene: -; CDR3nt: TGTGCCAGCAGTAACGGGGTCGGGGGCACAGATACGCCGTATTTT; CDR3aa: CASSNGVGGTDTPYF
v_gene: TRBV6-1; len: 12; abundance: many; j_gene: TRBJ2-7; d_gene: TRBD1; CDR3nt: TGTGCCAGCGCGCCGACAGGGGTCGAGCAGTACTTC; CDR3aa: CASAPTGVEQYF
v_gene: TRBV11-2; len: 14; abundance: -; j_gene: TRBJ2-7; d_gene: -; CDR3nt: TGTGCCAGCAGCTTCCAGGGGCTGACCTACGAGCAGTACTTC; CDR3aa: CASSFQGLTYEQYF
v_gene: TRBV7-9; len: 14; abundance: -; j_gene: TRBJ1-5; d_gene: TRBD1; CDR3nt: TGTGCCAGCAGCGGGACAGGTTATGGCCAGCCCCAGCATTTT; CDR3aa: CASSGTGYGQPQHF
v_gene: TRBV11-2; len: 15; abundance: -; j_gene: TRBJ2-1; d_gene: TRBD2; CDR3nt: TGTGCCAGCAGCTTAGTGTTAGCGGGTCACAATGAGCAGTTCTTC; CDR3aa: CASSLVLAGHNEQFF
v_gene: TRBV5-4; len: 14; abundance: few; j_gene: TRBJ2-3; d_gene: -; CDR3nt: TGTGCCAGCAGCGCCTCGTGGGGCACAGATACGCAGTATTTT; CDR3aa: CASSASWGTDTQYF
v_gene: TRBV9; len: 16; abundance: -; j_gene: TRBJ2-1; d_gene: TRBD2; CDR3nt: TGTGCCAGCAGCGTAGAGGCTAGCGGGGGGGCGGATGAGCAGTTCTTC; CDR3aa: CASSVEASGGADEQFF
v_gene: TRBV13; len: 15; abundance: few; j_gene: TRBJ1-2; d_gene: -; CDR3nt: TGTGCCACCCCCCCACCTCCCAGGGGCTGGGATGGCTACACCTTC; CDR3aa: CATPPPPRGWDGYTF
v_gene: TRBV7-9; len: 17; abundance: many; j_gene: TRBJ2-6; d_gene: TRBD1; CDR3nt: TGTGCCAGCAGCTTAGAACAGGGGTTCTCTGGGGCCAACGTCCTGACTTTC; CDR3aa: CASSLEQGFSGANVLTF
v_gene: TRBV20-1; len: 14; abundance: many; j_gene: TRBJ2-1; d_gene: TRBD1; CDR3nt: TGCAGTGCAACAGACGACAGGGGCAGCAATGAGCAGTTCTTC; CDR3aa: CSATDDRGSNEQFF
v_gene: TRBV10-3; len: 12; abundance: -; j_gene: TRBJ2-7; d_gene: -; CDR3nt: TGTGCCTCTCGGGACTCCCTTGACGAGCAGTACTTC; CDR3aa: CASRDSLDEQYF
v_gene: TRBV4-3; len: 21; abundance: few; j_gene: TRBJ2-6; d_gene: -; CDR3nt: TGCGCCAGCAGCCAAGATAAAGTGGGGACGCAATATAGCTCTGGGGCCAACGTCCTGACTTTC; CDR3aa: CASSQDKVGTQYSSGANVLTF
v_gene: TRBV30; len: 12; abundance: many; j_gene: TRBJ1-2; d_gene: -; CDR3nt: TGTGCCTGGAGTCAAGACATGTGGCCAGACACCTTC; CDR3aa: CAWSQDMWPDTF
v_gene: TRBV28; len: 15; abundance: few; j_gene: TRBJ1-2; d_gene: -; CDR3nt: TGTGCCGGCAGTTTTATAGCAGGGTCGGGCTATGGCTACACCTTC; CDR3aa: CAGSFIAGSGYGYTF
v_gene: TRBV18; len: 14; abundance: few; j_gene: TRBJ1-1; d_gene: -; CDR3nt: TGTGCCAGCTCACCCGGGACACAGAACACTGAAGCTTTCTTT; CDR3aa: CASSPGTQNTEAFF
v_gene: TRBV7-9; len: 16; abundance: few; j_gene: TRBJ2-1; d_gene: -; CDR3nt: TGTGCCAGCAGCTTAGCCCGGCAGGAAAAGACTAACCCGGGATTCTTC; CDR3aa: CASSLARQEKTNPGFF
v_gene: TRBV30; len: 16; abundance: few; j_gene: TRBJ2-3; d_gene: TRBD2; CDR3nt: TGTGCCTGGAGTGCACTAGCGGGGACCCCCACAGATACGCAGTATTTT; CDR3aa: CAWSALAGTPTDTQYF
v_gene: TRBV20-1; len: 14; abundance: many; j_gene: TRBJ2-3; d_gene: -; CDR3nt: TGCAGTGCTAGAGTAGCGCCGGAGGCGGATACGCAGTATTTT; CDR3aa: CSARVAPEADTQYF
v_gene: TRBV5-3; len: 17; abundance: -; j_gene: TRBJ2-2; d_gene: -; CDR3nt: TGTGCCAGCAGCTTGTATTTGGAACTAGAGAACACCGGGGAGCTGTTTTTT; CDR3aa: CASSLYLELENTGELFF
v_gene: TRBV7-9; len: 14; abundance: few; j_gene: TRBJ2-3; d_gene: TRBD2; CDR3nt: TGTGCCAGCAGCAATGGACTAGTGGCAGATACGCAGTATTTT; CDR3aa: CASSNGLVADTQYF
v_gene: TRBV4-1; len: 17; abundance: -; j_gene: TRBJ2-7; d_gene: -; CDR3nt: TGCGCCAGCAGCCACAAACCTGGGACCGGTAGCTCCTACGAGCAGTACTTC; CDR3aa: CASSHKPGTGSSYEQYF
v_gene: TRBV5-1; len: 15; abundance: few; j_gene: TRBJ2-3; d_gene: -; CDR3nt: TGCGCCAGCAGCTTGGAAGACATAAGCACAGATACGCAGTATTTT; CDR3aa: CASSLEDISTDTQYF
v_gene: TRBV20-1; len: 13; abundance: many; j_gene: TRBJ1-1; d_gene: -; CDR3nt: TGCAGTGCTAGAGATCCGGGGGGCACTGAAGCTTTCTTT; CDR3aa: CSARDPGGTEAFF
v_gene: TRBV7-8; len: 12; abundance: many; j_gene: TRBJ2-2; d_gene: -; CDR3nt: TGTGCCAGCAGCCCACAAGGCGGGGAGCTGTTTTTT; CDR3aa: CASSPQGGELFF
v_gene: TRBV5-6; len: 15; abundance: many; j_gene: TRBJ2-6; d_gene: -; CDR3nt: TGTGCCAGCAGCCGGGGACGGCTCTGGGCCAACGTCCTGACTTTC; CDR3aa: CASSRGRLWANVLTF
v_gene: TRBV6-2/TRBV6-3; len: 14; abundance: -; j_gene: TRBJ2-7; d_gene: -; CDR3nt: TGTGCCAGCAGCTCATATAATCCACCCTACGAGCAGTACTTC; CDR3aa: CASSSYNPPYEQYF
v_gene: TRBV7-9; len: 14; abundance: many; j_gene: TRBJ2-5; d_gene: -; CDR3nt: TGTGCCAGCAGCCGGCCGGGACAAAAAGAGACCCAGTACTTC; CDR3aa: CASSRPGQKETQYF
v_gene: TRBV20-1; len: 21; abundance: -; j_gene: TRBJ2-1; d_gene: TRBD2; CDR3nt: TGCAGTGCTAGAGACCCCGCCGGGACTAGCGGGGTAGTATCGATATACAATGAGCAGTTCTTC; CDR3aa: CSARDPAGTSGVVSIYNEQFF
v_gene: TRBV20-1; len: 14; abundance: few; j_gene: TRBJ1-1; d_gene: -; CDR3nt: TGCAGTGCTAGAGATCCAGGGACCAACACTGAAGCTTTCTTT; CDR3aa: CSARDPGTNTEAFF
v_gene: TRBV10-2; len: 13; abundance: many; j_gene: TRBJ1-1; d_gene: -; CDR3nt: TGCGCCAGCAGTGGTTGGGGGGCAACTGAAGCTTTCTTT; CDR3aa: CASSGWGATEAFF
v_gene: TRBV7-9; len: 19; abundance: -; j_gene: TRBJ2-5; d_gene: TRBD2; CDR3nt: TGTGCCAGCAGCCCAATCCCAGGGACTAGCGGGGGGAATCAAGAGACCCGGTACTTC; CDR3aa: CASSPIPGTSGGNQETRYF
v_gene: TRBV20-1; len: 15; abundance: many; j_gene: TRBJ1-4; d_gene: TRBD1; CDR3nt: TGCAGTGCTAGATTGTCCGGGACAGAGAATGAAAAACTGTTTTTT; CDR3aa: CSARLSGTENEKLFF
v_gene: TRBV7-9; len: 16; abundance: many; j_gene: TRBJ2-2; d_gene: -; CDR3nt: TGTGCCAGCAGCCTACCACACAGGGAAAACACCGGGGAGCTGTTTTTT; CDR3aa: CASSLPHRENTGELFF
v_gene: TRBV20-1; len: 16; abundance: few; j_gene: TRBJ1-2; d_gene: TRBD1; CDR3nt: TGCAGTGCTAGACCGTATACAGGGGGCAAAAACTATGGCTACACCTTC; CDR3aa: CSARPYTGGKNYGYTF
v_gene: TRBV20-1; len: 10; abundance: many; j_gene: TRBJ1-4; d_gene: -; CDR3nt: TGCAGTGCTAGTAGAGGTCTCCTGTTTTTT; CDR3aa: CSASRGLLFF
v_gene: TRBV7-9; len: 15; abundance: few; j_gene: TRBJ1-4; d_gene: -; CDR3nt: TGTGCCAGCAGTTCCCCGACAGGACCCAATGAAAAACTGTTTTTT; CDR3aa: CASSSPTGPNEKLFF
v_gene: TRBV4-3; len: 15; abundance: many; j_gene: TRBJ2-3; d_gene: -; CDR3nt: TGCGCCAGCAGCCAAGATCGGGGAATCTCAGATACGCAGTATTTT; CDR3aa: CASSQDRGISDTQYF
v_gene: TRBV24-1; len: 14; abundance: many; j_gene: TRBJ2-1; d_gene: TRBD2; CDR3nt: TGTGCCACCGGGACTAGAGCGTCCTACAATGAGCAGTTCTTC; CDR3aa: CATGTRASYNEQFF
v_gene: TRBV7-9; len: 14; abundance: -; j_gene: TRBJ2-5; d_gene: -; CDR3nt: TGTGCCAGCAGCTTCTTGCAGGTTCAAGAGACCCAGTACTTC; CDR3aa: CASSFLQVQETQYF
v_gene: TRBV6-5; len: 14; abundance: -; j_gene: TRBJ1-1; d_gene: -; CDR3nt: TGTGCCAGCAGTTACGTGGACATGAACACTGAAGCTTTCTTT; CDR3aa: CASSYVDMNTEAFF
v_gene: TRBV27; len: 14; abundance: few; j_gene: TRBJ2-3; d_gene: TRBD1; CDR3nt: TGTGCCACCTACGACAGGGGGAGGACAGATACGCAGTATTTT; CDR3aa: CATYDRGRTDTQYF
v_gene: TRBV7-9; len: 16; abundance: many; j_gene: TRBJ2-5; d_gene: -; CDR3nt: TGTGCCAGCAGCACACCGGGACAAGAAGCCCAAGAGACCCAGTACTTC; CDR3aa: CASSTPGQEAQETQYF
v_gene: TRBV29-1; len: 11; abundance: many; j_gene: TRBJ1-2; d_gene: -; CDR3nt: TGCAGTCTGGGGGAGGGCTATGGCTACACCTTC; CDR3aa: CSLGEGYGYTF
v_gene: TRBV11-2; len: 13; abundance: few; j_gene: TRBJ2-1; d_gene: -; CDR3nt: TGTGCCAGCAGCTTTCTGGGGTACAATGAGCAGTTCTTC; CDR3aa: CASSFLGYNEQFF
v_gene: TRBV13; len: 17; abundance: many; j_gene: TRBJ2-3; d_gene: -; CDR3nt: TGTGCCAGCAGCAACCCTCTCCGGGGGCCAAGCACAGATACGCAGTATTTT; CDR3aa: CASSNPLRGPSTDTQYF
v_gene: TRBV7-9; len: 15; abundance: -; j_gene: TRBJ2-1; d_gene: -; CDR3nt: TGTGCCAGCAGCCCCCCGGGTTCCACGTCCAATGAGCAGTTCTTC; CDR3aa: CASSPPGSTSNEQFF
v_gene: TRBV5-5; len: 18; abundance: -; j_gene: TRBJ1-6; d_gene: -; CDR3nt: TGTGCCAGCAGCTTGGAAGCGGAGGCAGGCTCCTATAATTCACCCCTCCACTTT; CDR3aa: CASSLEAEAGSYNSPLHF
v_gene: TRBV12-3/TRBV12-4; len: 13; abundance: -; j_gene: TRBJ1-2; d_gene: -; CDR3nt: TGTGCCAGCAGTTTGGGCAGTTGGTATGGCCACACCTTC; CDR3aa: CASSLGSWYGHTF
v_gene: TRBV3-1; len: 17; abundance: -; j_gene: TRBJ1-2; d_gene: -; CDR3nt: TGTGCCAGCAGTCCCATTGGGATGGAGGGCCTTAACTATGGCCACACCTTC; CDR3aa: CASSPIGMEGLNYGHTF
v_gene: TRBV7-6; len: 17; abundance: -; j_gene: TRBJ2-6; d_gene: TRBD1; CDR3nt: TGTGCCAGCAGCTCGGACAGGGGTATGGCTGGGGCCAACGTCCTGACTTTC; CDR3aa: CASSSDRGMAGANVLTF
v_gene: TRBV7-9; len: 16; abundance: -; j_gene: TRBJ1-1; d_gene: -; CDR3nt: TGTGCCAGCAGCCCTCCCTCACAGGGCTGGGGCACTGAAGCTTTCTTT; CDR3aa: CASSPPSQGWGTEAFF
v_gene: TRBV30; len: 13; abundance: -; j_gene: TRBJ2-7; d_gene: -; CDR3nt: TGTGCCTGGAGTGTTGGGACAAATTACGAGCAGTACTTC; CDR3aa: CAWSVGTNYEQYF
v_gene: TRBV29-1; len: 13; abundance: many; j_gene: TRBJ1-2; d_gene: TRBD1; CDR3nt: TGCAGCGCCCCAGGACAGGGCGACTATGGCTACACCTTC; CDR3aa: CSAPGQGDYGYTF
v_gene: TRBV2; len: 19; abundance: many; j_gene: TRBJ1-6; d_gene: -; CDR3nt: TGTGCCAGCAGCACCAACATCAAACGGACGGACTTTCGAGGTTCACCCCTCCACTTT; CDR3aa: CASSTNIKRTDFRGSPLHF
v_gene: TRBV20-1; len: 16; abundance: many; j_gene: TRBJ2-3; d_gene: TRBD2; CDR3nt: TGCAGTGCTAGTCAACTAGCGGGAGGGCCACCAGATACGCAGTATTTT; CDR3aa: CSASQLAGGPPDTQYF
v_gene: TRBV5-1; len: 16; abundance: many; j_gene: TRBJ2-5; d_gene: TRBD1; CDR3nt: TGCGCCAGCAGCTTGGCGCGGACAGGGTACCAAGAGACCCAGTACTTC; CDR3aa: CASSLARTGYQETQYF
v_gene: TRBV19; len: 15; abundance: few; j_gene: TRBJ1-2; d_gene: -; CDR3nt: TGTGCCAGTAGTATAGATGAGGGACCGAGCTATGGCTACACCTTC; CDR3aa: CASSIDEGPSYGYTF
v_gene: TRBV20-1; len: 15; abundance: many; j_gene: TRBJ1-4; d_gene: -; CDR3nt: TGCAGTGCTAGGCCCCAAAGGGGGATGTTTGAAAAACTGTTTTTT; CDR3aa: CSARPQRGMFEKLFF
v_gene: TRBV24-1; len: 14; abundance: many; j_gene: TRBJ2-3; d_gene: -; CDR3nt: TGTGCCACCAGTGATTTCCGTCCCACAGATACGCAGTATTTT; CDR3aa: CATSDFRPTDTQYF